These 28 T cell receptor beta chains were sequenced from one sample in a study of blood T cells in healthy people across ages. Alongside a J-beta primer mix, a sample-barcoded 5' primer served in a second PCR lasting about 7 to 12 cycles. TCRdb reanalysed the 5' RACE reads using MiXCR and keeps one entry per CDR3 protein. The table lists approximately 290,000 distinct CDR3 sequences, roughly 26% of them singletons, with over 25% in the top ten. Sequenced input: blood. The receptor set was obtained from a woman aged 70-85 years in good health.

The rearrangement uses TRBV4-1 and TRBJ2-5; D ambiguous. The J call is in doubt because the DNA end fits TRBJ2-1 better. Germline CDR1 and CDR2: MGHRA and YSYEKL. CDR3 length equals 12 residues. The CDR3 DNA is TGCGCCAGCAGCCAAGATAGGAATGAGCAGTTCTTC. Encoded protein: CASSQDRNEQFF.

This clonotype has a count of ten or more. V and J are TRBV5-1 and TRBJ2-7, with 7 bases aligning to TRBD1. V lost 4 bases to trimming and J lost 3 bases; unmatched junction nucleotides: 4. This CDR3 is 13 amino acids long. Germline assignment: CDR1 SGHRS and CDR2 YFSETQ. CDR3 coding DNA: TGCGCCAGCAGCCCGACAGGGATCTACGAGCAGTACTTC. Its translation is CASSPTGIYEQYF.

This clonotype was picked up many times. This chain links TRBV29-1 with TRBJ2-5; perhaps D is TRBD1 or TRBD2 (5 bases each). Trimming cost V 5 bases and J 5 bases, with 12 bases left between them. The germline V gene encodes CDR1 SQVTM and CDR2 ANQGSEA. The CDR3 spans 12 residues. The chain's CDR3 is CSVFSGGETQYF. CDR3 sequence (DNA): TGCAGCGTTTTCTCTGGGGGTGAGACCCAGTACTTC.

The chain carries TRBV5-1 and TRBJ2-2, with 9 bases identical to TRBD1. With 4 bases clipped from V and 3 bases from J, the junction kept 4 bases outside the gene matches. Germline CDR1 and CDR2: SGHRS and YFSETQ. The CDR3 is made up of 15 amino acids. The DNA of the CDR3 is TGCGCCAGCAGCAACAGGGGGCCAGACACCGGGGAGCTGTTTTTT. Its protein product is CASSNRGPDTGELFF.

This chain uses TRBV29-1 with TRBJ2-6; 9 positions match TRBD1. V trimming: 3 bases; J trimming: 3 bases; junction bases outside the gene matches: 6. CDR3 length equals 16 residues. Germline CDR1 SQVTM, CDR2 ANQGSEA. The CDR3, as DNA: TGCAGCGTTGATGGACAGGGGTTGGATGGGGCCAACGTCCTGACTTTC. Its translation: CSVDGQGLDGANVLTF.

The chain couples TRBV5-1 to TRBJ2-1; 7 nucleotides align to TRBD2. The V gene's germline CDR1 is SGHRS and CDR2 YFSETQ. This CDR3 has 15 residues. V dropped 1 base and J dropped 3; count of bases not matched to a gene: 4. The CDR3 protein is CASSLSWDYYNEQFF. The CDR3 region has the DNA TGCGCCAGCAGCTTGAGTTGGGACTACTACAATGAGCAGTTCTTC.

In its sample, this clonotype was seen a few times. The V call is TRBV3-1, the J call TRBJ1-5; 7 positions agree with TRBD1. The germline CDR1 and CDR2 sequences are LGHDT and YNNKEL (reference sequence). This CDR3 has 17 amino acids. The V gene end was trimmed by 1 base and the J gene end by 0 bases; junction bases not matched to a gene: 6. The CDR3 loop is CASSQAPGTVSNQPQHF. DNA for the CDR3: TGTGCCAGCAGCCAAGCCCCAGGGACAGTTAGCAATCAGCCCCAGCATTTT. The full variable domain, with the rest looked up from reference TRBV3-1 and TRBJ1-5, is DTAVSQTPKYLVTQMGNDKSIKCEQNLGHDTMYWYKQDSKKFLKIMFSYNNKELIINETVPNRFSPKSPDKAHLNLHINSLELGDSAVYFCASSQAPGTVSNQPQHFGDGTRLSIL.

This clonotype was seen a few times. V usage is TRBV2 and J usage is TRBJ2-1; 7 bases map to TRBD2. Judging by the DNA end, TRBJ2-5 fits better; the J call may be wrong. This CDR3 comprises 14 residues. CDR1 is SNHLY and CDR2 is FYNNEI in the germline V gene. Here the CDR3 reads CASGGLAAGETQYF. The CDR3 DNA is TGTGCCAGTGGAGGGCTAGCGGCTGGAGAGACCCAGTACTTC.

This clonotype was detected only a few times. The junction does not match germline at one end; this may be a read error. The genes are TRBV6-1 and TRBJ2-1; weak D call: TRBD2 (5 bases). The germline gives CDR1 MNHNS, CDR2 SASEGT. The CDR3 length is 11 residues. The CDR3 nucleotides read TGTGCCAGCAGTGAAGCGCTCGGGGTGGTCTTC. Its translation: CASSEALGVVF.

The rearrangement links TRBV20-1 to TRBJ2-1; 9 bases are shared with TRBD2. The J segment lost 0 bases and the V segment lost 4 bases, leaving 7 bases of the junction unmatched. Germline V lookup: CDR1 DFQATT, CDR2 SNEGSKA (reference sequence). This CDR3 has 16 residues. The CDR3 loop reads CSATLPAGGSYNEQFF. The CDR3 DNA reads as TGCAGTGCTACCCTCCCAGCGGGGGGCTCCTACAATGAGCAGTTCTTC.

This clonotype was detected a few times. The junction shows a germline mismatch at one end, possibly a read error. The V and J genes are TRBV5-6 and TRBJ1-1, with no clear D. The CDR3 spans 13 residues. Germline values: CDR1 SGHDT, CDR2 YYEEEE. DNA of the CDR3: TGTGCCAGCAGCTTGGGGATTGCGACTGAAGCTCTCTTT. It is translated as CASSLGIATEALF.

This clonotype was counted between two and nine times. The gene calls are TRBV12-3 or TRBV12-4 and TRBJ2-7; D remains ambiguous. The V end was cut by 5 bases, the J end by 6 bases, with 14 bases between. CDR3 length: 13 residues. CDR3 in DNA: TGTGCCAGCAGTCGGGCCCCGAGAGGCGAGCAGTACTTC. Translating it yields CASSRAPRGEQYF.

The CDR3: CASSKVSGEQYF. CDR3 bases: TGTGCCAGCAGCAAAGTATCCGGCGAGCAGTACTTC. The chain employs TRBV7-2 and TRBJ2-7; D remains unclear. Germline lookup yields CDR1 SGHTA and CDR2 FQGNSA. The CDR3 has 12 residues. V lost 5 bases and J 6 bases, leaving 11 bases between the germline ends.

This clonotype turned up a few times. The chain uses TRBV2 and TRBJ2-5, with 15 nucleotides matching TRBD2. The germline V gene encodes CDR1 SNHLY and CDR2 FYNNEI. The length of the CDR3 is 16 residues. Losses at the gene ends were 7 bases for V and 11 bases for J; bases not matched to a gene: 14. As DNA, the CDR3 is TGTGCCAGCAAGGGACTAGCGGGAGGACGTTTTTTGGAGCAGTACTTC. The encoded protein is CASKGLAGGRFLEQYF.

Worth noting for this clonotype: A junction boundary mismatches the germline segment, possibly from a read error. The genes are TRBV11-1 and TRBJ2-6; unclear D gene. Germline loops: CDR1 SGHAT, CDR2 FQDESV (reference sequence). The CDR3 is 18 amino acids. The CDR3 bases are TGTGCCAACAGCTTAGCTGGGTCCCGACCCTCTGGGGCCAACGTCCTGACTTTC. This gives the protein CANSLAGSRPSGANVLTF.

The V gene is TRBV7-9, the J gene TRBJ2-1, with 7 nucleotides matching TRBD2. CDR3 size: 13 residues. The V gene end was trimmed by 6 bases and the J gene end by 9 bases; junction bases not matched to a gene: 8. Per germline, CDR1 SEHNR and CDR2 FQNEAQ (reference sequence). The CDR3 loop reads CASRGTIEGEQFF. In DNA form, the CDR3 reads TGTGCCAGCAGAGGGACTATCGAGGGTGAGCAGTTCTTC.

The V gene is TRBV29-1, the J gene TRBJ1-3, with a possible D match to TRBD1 (5 bases). Between the trimmed V and J ends, which lost 4 bases and 0 bases, there was a span of 19 bases. The germline CDR1 and CDR2 sequences are SQVTM and ANQGSEA. CDR3 length: 17 amino acids. CDR3: CSVATMGDTFSGNTIYF. CDR3 bases: TGCAGCGTTGCGACGATGGGGGATACCTTCTCTGGAAACACCATATATTTT.

This clonotype has only a few counts. The junction and the germline gene differ at one end; a read error may be behind it. This rearrangement joins TRBV4-1 to TRBJ2-1, with D possibly matching TRBD2 (5 bases). Germline V gene sequence: CDR1 MGHRA, CDR2 YSYEKL. The CDR3 sequence is 15 residues long. CDR3 residues: CASSQVEGARNEQFF. The CDR3 nucleotides read TGCGCCAGCAGTCAAGTAGAGGGCGCCCGTAATGAGCAGTTCTTC.

Notes on this clonotype: The junction differs from germline at one of its ends, possibly a read error. The chain combines TRBV5-1 with TRBJ1-1; no clear D gene. There are 13 residues in the CDR3. In germline, CDR1 is SGHRS, CDR2 YFSETQ. CDR3 protein: CAGRMGSDTEAFF. CDR3 bases: TGCGCCGGCAGGATGGGCTCGGACACTGAAGCTTTCTTT.

J is TRBJ2-4 and V is TRBV11-2; weak D call: TRBD2 (6 bases). The V gene's germline CDR1 is SGHAT and CDR2 FQNNGV. The CDR3 has 18 residues. Deletions cut 5 bases from V and 0 bases from J, with 20 bases between. The CDR3 region has the DNA TGTGCCAGCAGCCCCATTAGGGGTGGCGGGGAAGCCAAAAACATTCAGTACTTC. Its protein is CASSPIRGGGEAKNIQYF.

This clonotype has just a few counts. The rearrangement joins TRBV6-2 or TRBV6-3 to TRBJ2-5; D gene unclear. The J call is uncertain, as TRBJ2-7 better fits the DNA end. Germline values: CDR1 MNHEY, CDR2 SVGEGT. This CDR3 is 15 amino acids long. The CDR3 here is CASSPSRTFSYEQYF. The CDR3 nucleotides read TGTGCCAGCAGCCCCAGCCGAACCTTCTCCTACGAGCAGTACTTC.

This clonotype was seen a handful of times. A much larger clone differs from this one at a single base, so this may be a read error. The rearrangement joins TRBV27 to TRBJ2-5, with D unresolved. The J call may be incorrect, as the DNA end agrees better with TRBJ2-7. Looked up from germline, CDR1 is MNHEY and CDR2 is SMNVEV (reference sequence). This CDR3 has 13 residues. CDR3 protein: CASNQTYPYEQYF. The CDR3 bases are TGTGCCAGCAACCAGACTTATCCCTACGAGCAGTACTTC.

This clonotype has just a few counts. The chain has TRBV7-2 and TRBJ2-2; 7 bases align to TRBD2. V trimming: 5 bases; J trimming: 4 bases; junction bases outside the gene matches: 13. The V gene's germline CDR1 is SGHTA and CDR2 FQGNSA. CDR3 size: 17 residues. CDR3 sequence reads: CASSPRSTRGVTGELFF. The CDR3, as DNA: TGTGCCAGCAGCCCCCGATCGACCCGGGGGGTCACCGGGGAGCTGTTTTTT.

J is TRBJ2-1 and V is TRBV28; no clear D gene. TRBJ2-7 matches the DNA end more closely, so the J call is doubtful. The CDR3 runs to 14 residues. Looked up from germline, CDR1 is MDHEN and CDR2 is SYDVKM. CDR3 loop: CASSGWVSSYEQYF. CDR3 bases: TGTGCCAGCAGTGGGTGGGTTAGCTCCTACGAGCAGTACTTC.

In its sample, this clonotype was seen many times. The rearrangement uses TRBV18 and TRBJ2-5; possible D gene TRBD2, 5 bases. Looked up from germline, CDR1 is KGHSH and CDR2 is LQKENI. The CDR3 has 13 amino acids. The V gene lost 8 bases and the J gene lost 2 bases, with 12 bases spanning the gap. The CDR3 coding sequence is TGTGCCAGCAGTCCGGGGTTTCAAGAGACCCAGTACTTC. Residues: CASSPGFQETQYF. The full variable domain, rest sourced from reference TRBV18 and TRBJ2-5, is NAGVMQNPRHLVRRRGQEARLRCSPMKGHSHVYWYRQLPEEGLKFMVYLQKENIIDESGMPKERFSAEFPKEGPSILRIQQVVRGDSAAYFCASSPGFQETQYFGPGTRLLVL.

This rearrangement joins TRBV5-8 to TRBJ2-7; a possible D gene is TRBD2 (6 bases). CDR3 length equals 15 residues. Germline V CDR1 and CDR2: SGHTS, YDEGEE. Deletions cut 0 bases from V and 6 bases from J, with 16 bases between. In DNA, the CDR3 is TGTGCCAGCAGCTTGGTGGCTACCCAGGAGGGCGAGCAGTACTTC. It codes for CASSLVATQEGEQYF.

The chain links TRBV6-2 or TRBV6-3 to TRBJ1-5; TRBD1 might be the D (5 bases). Trimming cost V 5 bases and J 6 bases, with 20 bases left between them. The length of the CDR3 is 16 residues. Germline V gene lookup returns CDR1 MNHEY and CDR2 SVGEGT. The CDR3 DNA reads as TGTGCCAGCAGTGCCGGACGCAAAAGGGGCACTCAGCCCCAGCATTTT. Amino acid sequence: CASSAGRKRGTQPQHF.

The gene calls are TRBV5-5 and TRBJ2-5; D perhaps matches TRBD2 (5 bases). This CDR3 is built from 16 residues. Trimming shortened V by 5 bases and J by 11 bases, and 28 bases separated the two germline ends. Germline CDR1 and CDR2: SGHKS and YYEKEE (reference sequence). The CDR3: CASSSDTGRTLFKQYF. Here the CDR3 DNA reads TGTGCCAGCAGTTCCGACACGGGAAGGACCCTATTTAAGCAGTACTTC.